Reported below is one T cell receptor beta chain. This sample was taken from a study of cytomegalovirus exposure and HLA in healthy donors. V lost 5 bases and J lost 1; bases outside the gene matches: 3. Germline values: CDR1 PRHDT, CDR2 FYEKMQ (reference sequence). The CDR3 extends over 14 amino acids. Sequencing used immunoSEQ multiplex PCR; TCRdb keeps in-frame clones, though not all of them. Seen here are over 150,000 clones, around 85% observed once, and the top ten hold more than 15%. The rearrangement joins TRBV13 to TRBJ2-3; 7 positions agree with TRBD2. The sequence was obtained from a man aged 18 to 30 in good health and CMV-seropositive. Sequenced: PBMCs. The CDR3 bases are TGTGCCAGCAGCGGGGGGGGACGCACAGATACGCAGTATTTT. Its translation is CASSGGGRTDTQYF.